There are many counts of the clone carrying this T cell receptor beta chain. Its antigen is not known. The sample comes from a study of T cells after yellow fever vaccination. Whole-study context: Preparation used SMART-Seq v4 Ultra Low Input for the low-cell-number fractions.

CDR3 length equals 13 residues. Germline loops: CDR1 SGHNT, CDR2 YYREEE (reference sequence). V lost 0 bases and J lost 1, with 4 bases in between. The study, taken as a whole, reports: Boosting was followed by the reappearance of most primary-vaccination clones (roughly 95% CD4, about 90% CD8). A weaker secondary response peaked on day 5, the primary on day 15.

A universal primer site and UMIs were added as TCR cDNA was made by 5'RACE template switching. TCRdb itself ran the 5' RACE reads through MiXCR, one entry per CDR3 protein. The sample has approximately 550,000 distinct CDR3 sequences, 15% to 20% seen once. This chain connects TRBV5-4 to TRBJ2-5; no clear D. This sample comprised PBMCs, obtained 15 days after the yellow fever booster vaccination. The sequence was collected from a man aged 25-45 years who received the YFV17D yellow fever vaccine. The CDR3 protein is CASSLGPQETQYF. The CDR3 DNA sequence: TGTGCCAGCAGCTTGGGACCCCAAGAGACCCAGTACTTC.